This TCR beta chain was found in a study of OX40 agonist ivuxolimab in advanced cancers. Overall study findings and caveats: Both blood CD4+ and CD8+ T cells showed clonal growth by week 6 at 0.1 to 3.0 mg/kg.

This clone has more than one count but fewer than ten. The antigen remains undetermined. Repertoires were generated with immunoSEQ multiplex PCR, while TCRdb's copy carries only in-frame clones and drops some. The top ten hold under 40% of the sample, which has some 40,000 clones, approximately 80% seen once. With 6 bases removed from V and 11 bases from J, the gap between germline ends came to 17 bases. There are 13 residues in the CDR3. Germline lookup yields CDR1 SNHLY and CDR2 FYNNEI. Blood samples were obtained at baseline, cycle 4 day 1, and cycle 7 day 1. The TCR was taken from an adult with an advanced solid tumor such as melanoma, head and neck, liver or kidney cancer. The chain links TRBV2 to TRBJ1-5; tentative D call: TRBD1 (5 bases). This specimen was CD4+ or CD8+ T cells sorted from blood, taken in a trial of the OX40 agonist ivuxolimab. CDR3: CASSADSLRAQHF. CDR3 coding DNA: TGTGCCAGCAGCGCCGACAGCCTCAGGGCCCAGCATTTT.